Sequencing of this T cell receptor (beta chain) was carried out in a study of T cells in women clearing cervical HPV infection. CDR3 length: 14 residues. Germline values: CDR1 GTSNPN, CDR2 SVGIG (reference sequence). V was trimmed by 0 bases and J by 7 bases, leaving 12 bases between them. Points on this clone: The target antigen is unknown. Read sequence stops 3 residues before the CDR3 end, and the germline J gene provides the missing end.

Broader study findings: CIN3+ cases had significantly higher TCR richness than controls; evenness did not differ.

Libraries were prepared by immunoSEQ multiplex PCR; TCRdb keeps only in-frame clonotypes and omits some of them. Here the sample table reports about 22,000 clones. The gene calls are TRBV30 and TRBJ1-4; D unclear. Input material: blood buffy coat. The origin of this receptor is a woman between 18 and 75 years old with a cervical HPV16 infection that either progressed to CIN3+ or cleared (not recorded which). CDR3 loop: CAWSVPPSGEKLFF. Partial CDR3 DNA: TGTGCCTGGAGTGTACCACCCTCCGGTGAAAAA.